Below are 27 T cell receptor beta chains sequenced from a single sample in a study of identical twins. TCRdb recomputed calls from the 5' RACE reads with MiXCR, one row per CDR3 protein. Of roughly 690,000 distinct CDR3 sequences in the sample, approximately 21% were seen once. Separately, the same data were catalogued under a study of T cells expressing NK-cell markers.

Sequenced input: PBMCs. The receptors derive from a woman aged 18-30 years in good health.

CDR3 amino acids: CSATDGPNTGELFF. The CDR3 DNA reads TGCAGTGCCACCGACGGGCCGAACACCGGGGAGCTGTTTTTT. The chain has TRBV20-1 and TRBJ2-2; no firm D call. Trimming took off 6 bases at V and 0 bases at J, with 11 bases between the two ends. CDR3 length: 14 residues. CDR1 and CDR2 (germline): DFQATT, SNEGSKA (reference sequence).

This clonotype was found a few times. This chain joins TRBV20-1 and TRBJ1-5; possible D gene TRBD1, 5 bases. V was trimmed by 2 bases and J by 1 base, leaving 12 bases between them. The V gene's germline CDR1 is DFQATT and CDR2 SNEGSKA (reference sequence). The CDR3 runs 15 residues. The CDR3 here is CSARPRGPSNQPQHF. In DNA, the CDR3 is TGCAGTGCTAGACCCCGGGGACCAAGCAATCAGCCCCAGCATTTT.

This chain links TRBV20-1 with TRBJ2-3; 11 bases match TRBD1. Trimming at V came to 3 bases and at J to 4 bases, leaving 9 bases not matched to a gene. CDR3 length equals 16 residues. Germline V gene sequence: CDR1 DFQATT, CDR2 SNEGSKA (reference sequence). The CDR3 sequence: CSASTYTGQGADTQYF. The CDR3 DNA sequence: TGCAGTGCTAGCACATATACGGGACAGGGGGCAGATACGCAGTATTTT.

In this sample, this clonotype turned up many times. The rearrangement uses TRBV20-1 and TRBJ1-6; D call uncertain. The CDR3 length is 14 residues. V lost 0 bases, J lost 6 bases, and 9 bases lay in between. CDR1 is DFQATT, CDR2 SNEGSKA, per germline (reference sequence). CDR3 bases: TGCAGTGCTAGAGACCGGAGTCCTAATTCACCCCTCCACTTT. Protein product: CSARDRSPNSPLHF.

This clonotype was seen more than once but under ten times. V usage is TRBV7-9 and J usage is TRBJ2-3; 11 nucleotides line up with TRBD2. CDR1 is SEHNR, CDR2 FQNEAQ, per germline (reference sequence). The length of the CDR3 is 15 residues. Germline trimming cut 0 bases from V and 8 bases from J; bases unmatched to any gene: 4. CDR3 nucleotide sequence: TGTGCCAGCAGCTTAGCGGCTAGCGGGAGGCCTACGCAGTATTTT. Amino acid sequence: CASSLAASGRPTQYF.

This clonotype was found many times. The chain has TRBV15 and TRBJ2-7; 9 nucleotides align to TRBD1. The germline V gene has CDR1 LNHNV and CDR2 YYDKDF (reference sequence). The CDR3 is 14 residues long. The ends lost 1 base at V and 6 bases at J; junction bases unmatched: 4. CDR3 nucleotides: TGTGCCACCAGCAGAGGGGACAGGGTGTCCGAGCAGTACTTC. This gives the protein CATSRGDRVSEQYF.

V and J are TRBV20-1 and TRBJ2-3; 7 nucleotides match TRBD1. CDR1 and CDR2 (germline): DFQATT, SNEGSKA (reference sequence). J lost 4 bases, V lost 0 bases, and 13 bases had no gene match. The CDR3 runs 17 residues. CDR3 sequence (DNA): TGCAGTGCTAGAGACCCGACAGGGTACGGAACCCCAGATACGCAGTATTTT. The encoded protein is CSARDPTGYGTPDTQYF.

This clonotype was picked up a small number of times. The rearrangement uses TRBV20-1 and TRBJ2-5; 8 bases are shared with TRBD2. Looked up from germline, CDR1 is DFQATT and CDR2 is SNEGSKA (reference sequence). This CDR3 is built from 14 residues. Trimming took 4 bases from V and 3 from J; bases not matched to a gene: 7. The CDR3 region is CSATRGGMEETQYF. In DNA, the CDR3 is TGCAGTGCTACTCGGGGGGGCATGGAAGAGACCCAGTACTTC.

In its sample, this clonotype was seen a few times. The J gene is TRBJ1-2, the V gene TRBV7-2; D is perhaps TRBD1 (6 bases). This CDR3 is 14 amino acids long. The V gene's germline CDR1 is SGHTA and CDR2 FQGNSA. This chain's CDR3 is CAARAGVRNYGYTF. In DNA, the CDR3 is TGTGCAGCTCGCGCAGGGGTCCGAAACTATGGCTACACCTTC.

This clonotype was recorded at least ten times. The chain couples TRBV6-1 to TRBJ2-7, with D uncertain. The CDR3 length is 13 residues. The germline gives CDR1 MNHNS, CDR2 SASEGT. Trimming pared 4 bases from V and 3 bases from J, leaving 10 bases between. This CDR3 is CASSVLRNYEQYF. The CDR3 coding sequence is TGTGCCAGCAGTGTTCTGCGAAACTACGAGCAGTACTTC.

In its sample, this clonotype was seen a few times. The V call is TRBV10-2, the J call TRBJ2-3; TRBD2 aligns across 9 bases. The CDR3 runs to 15 residues. The V and J ends lost 3 bases and 9 bases, in that order; junction bases with no gene match: 10. CDR1 and CDR2 (germline): WSHSY, SAAADI. This CDR3 is CASSDYSGSGETQYF. DNA for the CDR3: TGCGCCAGCAGTGATTATAGCGGGAGTGGAGAGACGCAGTATTTT.

The sample holds a few counts of this clonotype. The V call is TRBV6-5, the J call TRBJ1-1; D gene ambiguous. V was cut by 0 bases and J by 1 base, with 6 bases left in between. There are 14 residues in the CDR3. Germline values: CDR1 MNHEY, CDR2 SVGAGI. CDR3 in DNA: TGTGCCAGCAGTTACTCTGCGGGGAACACTGAAGCTTTCTTT. It yields the protein CASSYSAGNTEAFF.

This clonotype turned up a few times. The chain uses TRBV27 and TRBJ1-4; unclear D gene. The germline V gene has CDR1 MNHEY and CDR2 SMNVEV (reference sequence). V lost 5 bases, J lost 0 bases, and 13 bases lay in between. CDR3 size: 16 residues. The CDR3 DNA reads as TGTGCCAGCAGTGCTTATATCGGCGCAACTAATGAAAAACTGTTTTTT. As protein: CASSAYIGATNEKLFF. Filled out from reference TRBV27 and TRBJ1-4, the complete variable domain reads EAQVTQNPRYLITVTGKKLTVTCSQNMNHEYMSWYRQDPGLGLRQIYYSMNVEVTDKGDVPEGYKVSRKEKRNFPLILESPSPNQTSLYFCASSAYIGATNEKLFFGSGTQLSVL.

This clonotype was seen only a few times. This chain uses TRBV20-1 with TRBJ2-4, with D perhaps matching TRBD1 or TRBD2 (5 bases each). Trimming removed 3 bases from V and 6 bases from J, with 12 bases in between. Germline V gene lookup returns CDR1 DFQATT and CDR2 SNEGSKA (reference sequence). The CDR3 sequence is 13 residues long. The CDR3 bases are TGCAGTGCTAGGAGGGACGGAACAAACATTCAGTACTTC. Translating gives CSARRDGTNIQYF.

This clonotype was detected once. The genes are TRBV5-1 and TRBJ2-7, with D unresolved. With 0 bases removed from V and 2 bases from J, the gap between germline ends came to 12 bases. The CDR3 has 15 amino acids. Germline CDR1 and CDR2: SGHRS and YFSETQ. Here the CDR3 DNA reads TGCGCCAGCAGCTTGGTTAAAGAATCCGCCTACGAGCAGTACTTC. Protein product: CASSLVKESAYEQYF.

The chain combines TRBV11-2 with TRBJ2-5; TRBD2 agrees at 12 bases. Looked up from germline, CDR1 is SGHAT and CDR2 is FQNNGV. V was pared by 5 bases and J by 4 bases, with 14 bases of the junction left unmatched. The CDR3 consists of 18 residues. CDR3 protein: CASSVLAGGPSSIETQYF. The CDR3 coding sequence is TGTGCCAGCAGCGTTCTAGCGGGGGGGCCTTCGAGTATAGAGACCCAGTACTTC.

The chain links TRBV30 to TRBJ2-7, with a tentative D call TRBD1 (5 bases). Germline V CDR1 and CDR2: GTSNPN, SVGIG (reference sequence). The CDR3 totals 12 residues. The V gene lost 1 base and the J gene lost 3 bases, with 7 bases spanning the gap. The CDR3, as DNA: TGTGCCTGGAGTGCAGGGAACTACGAGCAGTACTTC. Translated, it gives CAWSAGNYEQYF.

This clonotype showed up many times. This chain uses TRBV10-3 with TRBJ2-7; TRBD2 matches at 10 bases. The CDR3 covers 12 residues. Losses at the gene ends were 5 bases for V and 6 bases for J; bases not matched to a gene: 1. Germline CDR1 is ENHRY and CDR2 is SYGVKD. CDR3 loop: CAISRLAGEQYF. The CDR3, as DNA: TGTGCCATCAGTCGACTAGCGGGCGAGCAGTACTTC.

This clonotype was picked up a small number of times. The rearrangement links TRBV4-3 to TRBJ2-3, with 8 bases that match TRBD1. Germline values: CDR1 LGHNA, CDR2 YSLEER. J gave up 0 bases and V 3 bases, and 5 bases lay outside the gene matches. The CDR3 has 16 residues. Here the CDR3 reads CASSQSWTGSTDTQYF. The CDR3 bases are TGCGCCAGCAGCCAGTCCTGGACAGGGAGCACAGATACGCAGTATTTT.

V is TRBV2 and J is TRBJ2-3; a weak D match, TRBD2 (5 bases). The CDR3 is 15 residues long. CDR1 and CDR2 (germline): SNHLY, FYNNEI. V shed 1 base and J shed 3 bases, with 11 bases lying between them. The CDR3 sequence: CASSEEGTRTDTQYF. CDR3 DNA sequence: TGTGCCAGCAGTGAAGAGGGAACTAGAACAGATACGCAGTATTTT.

This clonotype was recorded a few times. The chain combines TRBV5-1 with TRBJ2-3, with D possibly being TRBD1 (5 bases). V was trimmed by 1 base and J by 0 bases, leaving 12 bases between them. There are 16 residues in the CDR3. The germline gives CDR1 SGHRS, CDR2 YFSETQ. CDR3 region: CASSLSTGTSTDTQYF. The CDR3 nucleotides are TGCGCCAGCAGCTTGTCCACAGGCACTAGCACAGATACGCAGTATTTT.

In this sample, this clonotype turned up a few times. J is TRBJ2-3 and V is TRBV3-1, with 7 bases lining up with TRBD2. CDR1 LGHDT and CDR2 YNNKEL come from the germline V gene (reference sequence). The CDR3 length is 18 residues. V dropped 4 bases and J dropped 2; count of bases not matched to a gene: 15. CDR3 sequence reads: CASSRRASGIQATDTQYF. CDR3 nucleotide sequence: TGTGCCAGCAGCCGGAGGGCGAGCGGGATACAGGCCACAGATACGCAGTATTTT.

This clonotype came up many times. As DNA, the CDR3 is TGCGCCAGTACCCTAGCGGGCAGTTCCTACGAGCAGTACTTC. Encoded protein: CASTLAGSSYEQYF. The V call is TRBV5-1, the J call TRBJ2-7; 8 bases agree with TRBD2. The germline CDR1 and CDR2 sequences are SGHRS and YFSETQ. Trimming at V came to 8 bases and at J to 1 base, leaving 8 bases not matched to a gene. CDR3 length: 14 residues.

The V call is TRBV30, the J call TRBJ2-1; D is possibly TRBD1 (7 bases). Germline V gives CDR1 GTSNPN, CDR2 SVGIG (reference sequence). This CDR3 is 12 amino acids long. V gave up 2 bases and J gave up 9 bases, with 11 bases separating them. The CDR3 is CAWSRQGGEQFF. CDR3 nucleotides: TGTGCCTGGAGTAGACAGGGAGGTGAGCAGTTCTTC. The full variable domain, completed using reference TRBV30 and TRBJ2-1, is SQTIHQWPATLVQPVGSPLSLECTVEGTSNPNLYWYRQAAGRGLQLLFYSVGIGQISSEVPQNLSASRPQDRQFILSSKKLLLSDSGFYLCAWSRQGGEQFFGPGTRLTVL.

This clonotype turned up a few times. The chain joins TRBV3-1 to TRBJ2-7; no clear D. This CDR3 has 13 residues. Germline V gene lookup returns CDR1 LGHDT and CDR2 YNNKEL (reference sequence). Trimming removed 1 base from V and 3 bases from J, with 7 bases in between. In nucleotides, the CDR3 is TGTGCCAGCAGCCAAGGGGCTAACTACGAGCAGTACTTC. Translating gives CASSQGANYEQYF.

The rearrangement uses TRBV5-4 and TRBJ2-5, with 9 positions matching TRBD2. Trimming at V came to 0 bases and at J to 1 base, leaving 4 bases not matched to a gene. There are 16 residues in the CDR3. Germline V gene lookup returns CDR1 SGHNT and CDR2 YYREEE (reference sequence). Here the CDR3 reads CASSLALAGPQETQYF. Here the CDR3 DNA reads TGTGCCAGCAGCTTGGCGCTAGCGGGGCCCCAAGAGACCCAGTACTTC.

This clonotype has more than one count but fewer than ten. The chain combines TRBV20-1 with TRBJ2-3; 7 nucleotides agree with TRBD1. The CDR3 loop spans 14 amino acids. From germline, CDR1 is DFQATT and CDR2 SNEGSKA (reference sequence). V was pared by 6 bases and J by 1 base, with 7 bases of the junction left unmatched. CDR3 nucleotide sequence: TGCAGTGCACTTAGGGACAGACGCACAGATACGCAGTATTTT. Protein product: CSALRDRRTDTQYF.